This record covers a single TCR beta chain. This clonotype was seen more than once but under ten times. No cognate antigen has been identified for it. Per-base quality was not reported, and no clone a single base away is much larger than it. Sequencing used an Illumina HiSeq 2000. TCR beta chain libraries were generated through multiplex PCR amplification. The amplified TCR beta chain products were analyzed by high-throughput sequencing. TCRdb ran its own pipeline on the public reads, namely fastp trimming at Q25 and MiXCR clone calling, and kept in-frame beta chains. All rows with the same CDR3 protein become a single entry with the most common DNA and genes. For this sample there are about 12,000 distinct CDR3 sequences; about 53% appear just once. The ten largest clones add up to 36% of the sample. This entry comes from a study of breast tumors, draining lymph nodes, adjacent tissues (dated by TCRdb to the mid-2010s). General notes on the study: The study compared TCR beta repertoires across tumor, adjacent nontumor tissue and axillary lymph nodes from breast cancer patients. In human breast cancer, the study set out to assess how tumor, surrounding tissue and draining lymph node repertoires relate to one another and whether T cells might be exchanged between them.

What the work shows at the level of the full study, not this receptor alone: Tumor and nontumor tissue repertoires were found to be significantly more similar in luminal-like than in basal-like breast cancer. The data were judged consistent with most tumor T cells deriving from the lymph node and then expanding within tumor tissue. Rather than being directly demonstrated, the conclusion that tumor T cells originate in lymph nodes was presented as consistent with a hypothesis. Tumor T-cell repertoires showed less diversity than lymph node repertoires and more diversity than nontumor tissue repertoires, and tumor T-cell repertoires showed preferential V and J gene usage.

The germline V gene supplies CDR1 LGHNA and CDR2 YNFKEQ. V sheds 0 bases and J sheds 2 bases, leaving 11 bases between their ends. The CDR3 contains 15 residues, cysteine and phenylalanine counted. Of all the DNA, just the CDR3 is kept, 45 bases in frame from base 1. The sequenced sample was breast tumor tissue. The TCR was taken from a female donor with breast cancer. Some clones in this sample may be carry-over from other donors' samples. Recombination linked TRBV4-2 to TRBJ2-7; the D gene is possibly TRBD1 or TRBD2, with 5 bases matching each. The bases read TGTGCCAGCAGCCAAGATCACCCGGGACCCTACGAGCAGTACTTC. Its protein is CASSQDHPGPYEQYF.